This T cell receptor (beta chain) is drawn from a study of T cells after yellow fever vaccination. Overall study findings and caveats: Most clones from primary vaccination resurfaced after the booster (around 95% CD4, 88% CD8).

As to this clonotype: Antigen specificity is unknown.

5'RACE template switching generated TCR cDNA, adding a universal primer site and UMIs. TCRdb called the 5' RACE reads again in MiXCR, with one record for every CDR3 protein. This sample has 340,000 or so distinct CDR3 sequences, with approximately 13% found just once. The germline V gene has CDR1 DFQATT and CDR2 SNEGSKA (reference sequence). The CDR3 loop spans 15 amino acids. Trimming pared 1 base from V and 0 bases from J, leaving 10 bases between. V and J are TRBV20-1 and TRBJ1-5, with D unclear. The clonotype originates from a man aged 18-30 years who received the YFV17D yellow fever vaccine. This specimen consisted of CD4+ T cells sorted from PBMCs, obtained 15 days after the yellow fever booster vaccination. The CDR3 sequence is CSARGRGYSNQPQHF. CDR3 sequence (DNA): TGCAGTGCTAGAGGGCGAGGATATAGCAATCAGCCCCAGCATTTT.